The clone carrying this TCR beta chain has more than one count but fewer than ten. The antigen remains unidentified. This record comes from a study of CD8 T cells in ankylosing spondylitis. Study results and limitations: Ankylosing spondylitis blood appeared to be characterized by a TCR beta motif of about eight highly homologous variants. Peripheral blood held disease-linked clones only at relatively low frequency, and these were CD8+. Earlier work had already found some motif variants in reactive arthritis synovial fluid and blood.

TCRdb reprocessed the 5' RACE reads with MiXCR, giving one entry per CDR3 protein. The data contain around 120,000 distinct CDR3 sequences, 7% to 10% of them singletons. The V end lost 1 base, the J end lost 3 bases, and 13 bases lay between the germline ends. The germline V gene encodes CDR1 SGHAT and CDR2 FQNNGV. This CDR3 comprises 15 residues. Sequenced: blood, either unsorted or a sorted T cell fraction (not recorded which). The source of this sequence is a male donor with ankylosing spondylitis or in good health (not recorded which). The rearrangement links TRBV11-2 to TRBJ2-7; D may be TRBD1 (6 bases). CDR3 coding DNA: TGTGCCAGCAGCTTAGGGCAGGGGTCGATCTACGAGCAGTACTTC. It yields the protein CASSLGQGSIYEQYF.